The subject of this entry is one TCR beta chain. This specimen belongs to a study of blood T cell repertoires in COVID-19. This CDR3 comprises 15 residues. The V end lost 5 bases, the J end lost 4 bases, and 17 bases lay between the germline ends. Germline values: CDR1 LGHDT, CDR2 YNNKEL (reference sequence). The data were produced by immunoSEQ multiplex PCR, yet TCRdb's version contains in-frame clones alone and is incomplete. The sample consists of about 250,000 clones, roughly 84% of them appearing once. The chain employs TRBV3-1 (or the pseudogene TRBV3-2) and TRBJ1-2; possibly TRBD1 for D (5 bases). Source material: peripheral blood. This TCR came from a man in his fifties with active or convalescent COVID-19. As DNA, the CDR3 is TGTGCCAGCAGCTCTCAGGTGACAGTCTTCTATGGCTACACCTTC. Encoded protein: CASSSQVTVFYGYTF.